Following are 14 T cell receptor beta chains from one sample sequenced in a study of cytomegalovirus exposure and HLA in healthy donors (dated by TCRdb to 2016 to 2017). The library relied on the immunoSEQ multiplex PCR assay. The multiplex PCR relied on a mix of 60 forward primers for TCR Vbeta segments and 13 reverse primers for TCR Jbeta segments. TCRdb's version of the immuneACCESS table is confined to in-frame rearrangements and falls short of the full clone set. An unresolved V gene accounts for under half of the shortfall where checked; the remainder is of unknown origin. The sample table lists 150,000 to 200,000 clones, around 86% of them with a count of one. The top ten clonotypes cover approximately 6.3% of the sample. The sequenced sample consisted of PBMCs. The source of these receptors is a man aged 40-55 years in good health and CMV-seropositive.

This chain links TRBV7-3 with TRBJ2-3; 8 nucleotides line up with TRBD1. The V segment lost 5 bases and the J segment 0 bases; nucleotides outside the gene matches: 13. Germline V gene sequence: CDR1 SGHTA, CDR2 FQGTGA. CDR3 length: 18 amino acids. CDR3 protein: CASSPQFWGQVSTDTQYF. CDR3 sequence (DNA): TGTGCCAGCAGCCCTCAATTCTGGGGACAGGTTAGCACAGATACGCAGTATTTT.

The chain couples TRBV7-5 to TRBJ2-7; TRBD1 is the table's D call and was not checked against the DNA. TRBV7-5 is termed a pseudogene. CDR3 length: 14 amino acids. The CDR3 coding sequence is TGTGCCAGAATAATATCGATAGGGGGCTACGAGCAGTACTTC. As protein: CARIISIGGYEQYF.

The rearrangement joins TRBV6-5 to TRBJ2-7; perhaps TRBD1 as D (5 bases). Germline assignment: CDR1 MNHEY and CDR2 SVGAGI. The CDR3 runs 13 residues. V shed 6 bases and J shed 1 base, with 10 bases lying between them. The CDR3 DNA reads TGTGCCAGCAGACGGCAGGGATCCTACGAGCAGTACTTC. The encoded protein is CASRRQGSYEQYF.

V usage is TRBV5-4 and J usage is TRBJ2-7; D possibly corresponds to TRBD1 (5 bases). Germline values: CDR1 SGHNT, CDR2 YYREEE (reference sequence). V was trimmed by 0 bases and J by 4 bases, leaving 14 bases between them. There are 15 residues in the CDR3. The CDR3 nucleotides read TGTGCCAGCAGCTTGGCTGGGGCCAAAGCTTACGAGCAGTACTTC. Its translation: CASSLAGAKAYEQYF.

The genes are TRBV19 and TRBJ1-3, with D tentatively TRBD1 (5 bases). The CDR3 consists of 17 residues. The germline CDR1 and CDR2 sequences are LNHDA and SQIVND (reference sequence). Trimming pared 3 bases from V and 0 bases from J, leaving 15 bases between. CDR3 protein: CASSMGLRDYSGNTIYF. The CDR3 DNA reads as TGTGCCAGTAGTATGGGGTTAAGGGACTACTCTGGAAACACCATATATTTT.

The CDR3 DNA reads as TGCGCCAGCAGCCAAGATCGCGGGGGCGGTCGTACGCAGTATTTT. Its translation is CASSQDRGGGRTQYF. This chain connects TRBV4-3 to TRBJ2-3, with D perhaps matching TRBD2 (7 bases). CDR3 length: 15 amino acids. Trimming cost V 0 bases and J 8 bases, with 15 bases left between them. Looked up from germline, CDR1 is LGHNA and CDR2 is YSLEER.

The chain is built from TRBV28 and TRBJ1-2; a possible D gene is TRBD1 (5 bases). Germline V lookup: CDR1 MDHEN, CDR2 SYDVKM. Between the trimmed V and J ends, which lost 6 bases and 2 bases, there was a span of 10 bases. This CDR3 is 13 amino acids long. The CDR3 DNA is TGTGCCAGCAGCCGTGACAGAAACTATGGCTACACCTTC. It translates to CASSRDRNYGYTF.

In its sample, this clone was seen once. V is TRBV7-2 and J is TRBJ2-7; 7 bases agree with TRBD2. The CDR3 totals 15 residues. The germline V gene has CDR1 SGHTA and CDR2 FQGNSA. The J segment lost 5 bases and the V segment lost 1 base, leaving 8 bases of the junction unmatched. In DNA, the CDR3 is TGTGCCAGCAGCTTAGTGTCGGGGGGAAGGAACGAGCAGTACTTC. Residues: CASSLVSGGRNEQYF.

The V gene is TRBV7-2, the J gene TRBJ2-5, with 8 positions matching TRBD1. With 5 bases clipped from V and 5 bases from J, the junction kept 10 bases outside the gene matches. The CDR3 spans 15 residues. Germline CDR1 and CDR2: SGHTA and FQGNSA. The CDR3 DNA reads TGTGCCAGCAGCATCCGGACAGGGCCGAGGGAGACCCAGTACTTC. It is translated as CASSIRTGPRETQYF.

The CDR3, as DNA: TGCGCCAGCAGCCCACGACAGGGGGCCTACGAGCAGTACTTC. Protein product: CASSPRQGAYEQYF. The chain has TRBV4-1 and TRBJ2-7, with 9 bases identical to TRBD1. CDR1 and CDR2 (germline): MGHRA, YSYEKL. With V trimmed by 4 bases and J by 2 bases, 3 bases remained unmatched. This CDR3 spans 14 amino acids.

The chain carries TRBV2 and TRBJ1-4; tentative D call: TRBD1 (5 bases). Germline V gene sequence: CDR1 SNHLY, CDR2 FYNNEI. The CDR3 covers 13 residues. Trimming left V 7 bases short and J 5 bases short, with 11 bases between. The CDR3 sequence is CASMAGQNEKLFF. DNA for the CDR3: TGTGCCAGCATGGCAGGGCAGAATGAAAAACTGTTTTTT.

This clone showed up just a few times. The rearrangement links TRBV13 to TRBJ2-2, with TRBD2 matching 10 bases. The V gene's germline CDR1 is PRHDT and CDR2 FYEKMQ (reference sequence). Trimming removed 5 bases from V and 0 bases from J; junction bases left unmatched: 6. This CDR3 has 17 amino acids. CDR3 region: CASSKGLAVSNTGELFF. The CDR3 coding sequence is TGTGCCAGCAGCAAAGGACTAGCGGTCTCGAACACCGGGGAGCTGTTTTTT.

The genes are TRBV7-9 and TRBJ1-3, with 7 positions matching TRBD1. Germline lookup yields CDR1 SEHNR and CDR2 FQNEAQ (reference sequence). V gave up 7 bases and J gave up 2 bases; unmatched junction bases: 11. The CDR3 extends over 16 amino acids. The chain's CDR3 is CASKLISGTAGNTIYF. CDR3 nucleotide sequence: TGTGCCAGCAAATTAATTAGCGGGACAGCTGGAAACACCATATATTTT.

The rearrangement joins TRBV5-1 to TRBJ2-1; TRBD2 matches at 7 bases. Losses at the gene ends were 7 bases for V and 7 bases for J; bases not matched to a gene: 11. From germline, CDR1 is SGHRS and CDR2 YFSETQ. This CDR3 spans 14 amino acids. The CDR3, as DNA: TGCGCCAGCCGGGCTGGCGGGGGAGGGAATGAGCAGTTCTTC. Protein sequence: CASRAGGGGNEQFF.